This T cell receptor beta chain came from a study of spatial heterogeneity in lung cancer. Across the study: Sequence detection consistently recorded a greater number of beta-chain than alpha-chain sequences. In raw reads, more than nine appearances on average were recorded for each unique TCR and UMI combination. Overall study findings and caveats: Nonsynonymous mutations, ubiquitous and regional, were tracked respectively by counts of ubiquitous and regional expanded TCRs. Tumors with more nonsynonymous mutations had more expanded intratumoral alpha and beta TCRs.

This clonotype was counted many times. Its antigen is as yet unknown. Time point here: sample taken at primary tumor resection. Unsorted samples of tumor, nontumor lung or frozen PBMC had their whole RNA sequenced. TCRdb called the 5' RACE reads again in MiXCR, with one record for every CDR3 protein. Of over 8,500 distinct CDR3 sequences in the sample, about 13% were seen once. The source was lung tumor tissue, collected at surgery. This TCR was recovered from a male donor with early-stage non-small cell lung cancer.

CDR3 sequence reads: CASSLTGDATDTQYF. DNA of the CDR3: TGTGCCAGCAGCCTAACCGGAGACGCTACAGATACGCAGTATTTT. The V gene is TRBV5-4, the J gene TRBJ2-3; D not certain. This CDR3 is 15 amino acids long. Trimming shortened V by 4 bases and J by 3 bases, and 15 bases separated the two germline ends. Germline CDR1 reads SGHNT; CDR2 reads YYREEE (reference sequence).